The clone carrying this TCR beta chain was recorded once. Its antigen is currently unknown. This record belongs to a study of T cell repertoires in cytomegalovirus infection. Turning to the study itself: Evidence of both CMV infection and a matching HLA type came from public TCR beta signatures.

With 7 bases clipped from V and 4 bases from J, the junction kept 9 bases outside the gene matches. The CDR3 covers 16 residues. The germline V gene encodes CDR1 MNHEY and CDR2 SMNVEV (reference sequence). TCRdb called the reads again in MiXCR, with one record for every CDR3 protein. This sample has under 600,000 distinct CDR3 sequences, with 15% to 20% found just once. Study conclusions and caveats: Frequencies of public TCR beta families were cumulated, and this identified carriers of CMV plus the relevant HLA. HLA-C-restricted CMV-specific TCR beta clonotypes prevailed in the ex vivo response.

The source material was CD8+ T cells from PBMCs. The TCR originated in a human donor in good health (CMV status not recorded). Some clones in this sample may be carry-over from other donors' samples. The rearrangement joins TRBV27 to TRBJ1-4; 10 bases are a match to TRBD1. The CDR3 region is CASTLTGGLSNEKLFF. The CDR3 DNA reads TGTGCCAGCACCCTGACAGGGGGCCTCAGTAATGAAAAACTGTTTTTT.